The 2 T cell receptor beta chains in this list originate from one sample, sequenced in a study of blood T cell repertoires in COVID-19. Repertoires were generated with immunoSEQ multiplex PCR, while TCRdb's copy carries only in-frame clones and drops some. The data hold approximately 190,000 clones, with around 84% observed a single time. Input material: peripheral blood. Receptors were obtained from a human donor in a cohort sampled during active COVID-19.

This chain connects TRBV3-1 (or the pseudogene TRBV3-2) to TRBJ2-5; 8 nucleotides match TRBD1. With 5 bases clipped from V and 6 bases from J, the junction kept 5 bases outside the gene matches. The CDR3 sequence is 13 residues long. Germline-derived CDR1 and CDR2 are LGHDT and YNNKEL (reference sequence). CDR3 residues: CASSWQGAKTQYF. The CDR3 DNA reads as TGTGCCAGCAGCTGGCAGGGGGCAAAGACCCAGTACTTC.

J is TRBJ1-1 and V is TRBV3-1 (or the pseudogene TRBV3-2); D not certain. CDR1 LGHDT and CDR2 YNNKEL come from the germline V gene (reference sequence). CDR3 size: 14 residues. V lost 1 base and J lost 6, with 12 bases in between. This chain's CDR3 is CASSQGEGPAEAFF. CDR3 bases: TGTGCCAGCAGCCAAGGGGAGGGTCCGGCTGAAGCTTTCTTT.